Below, 11 T cell receptor beta chains from the same sample are listed, as sequenced in a study of blood T cell repertoires in COVID-19. The method was immunoSEQ multiplex PCR; TCRdb's version includes in-frame clones alone and lacks a portion of them. There are about 100,000 clones in the sample; 91% occur only once, and roughly 0.97% lies in the top ten. Source material: peripheral blood. The receptor set was obtained from a man in his sixties with acute or convalescent COVID-19.

This rearrangement joins TRBV16 to TRBJ2-3; D gene ambiguous. The CDR3 runs 14 residues. The V gene's germline CDR1 is KGHSY and CDR2 FQNENV. The V end was cut by 0 bases, the J end by 5 bases, with 9 bases between. The CDR3 DNA is TGTGCCAGCAGCCAATCTACACAGAGAGATACGCAGTATTTT. This codes for CASSQSTQRDTQYF. Variable domain in full (rest from reference TRBV16 and TRBJ2-3): GEEVAQTPKHLVRGEGQKAKLYCAPIKGHSYVFWYQQVLKNEFKFLISFQNENVFDETGMPKERFSAKCLPNSPCSLEIQATKLEDSAVYFCASSQSTQRDTQYFGPGTRLTVL.

This chain joins TRBV6-5 and TRBJ2-1, with 8 bases matching TRBD1. CDR3 length: 15 amino acids. J was trimmed by 4 bases and V by 5 bases; bases with no gene match: 7. Germline values: CDR1 MNHEY, CDR2 SVGAGI. The CDR3 loop reads CASSHKRTGYNEQFF. CDR3 bases: TGTGCCAGCAGTCACAAGCGGACAGGGTACAATGAGCAGTTCTTC.

The chain uses TRBV6-1 and TRBJ1-5; D gene unclear. V gave up 0 bases and J gave up 5 bases, with 11 bases separating them. CDR1 is MNHNS, CDR2 SASEGT, per germline. The CDR3 sequence is 15 residues long. The CDR3 nucleotides read TGTGCCAGCAGTGAAGCCGGGTTTCGGCATCAGCCCCAGCATTTT. Protein product: CASSEAGFRHQPQHF.

CDR3 in amino acids: CASNPRQVLNYGYTF. The CDR3 DNA is TGTGCCAGTAACCCCAGGCAGGTCCTTAACTATGGCTACACCTTC. V gene TRBV19 combines with J gene TRBJ1-2, with D unclear. Trimming cost V 7 bases and J 1 base, with 16 bases left between them. The CDR3 totals 15 residues. The germline V gene encodes CDR1 LNHDA and CDR2 SQIVND (reference sequence).

The chain couples TRBV5-1 to TRBJ2-1; possible D gene TRBD2, 6 bases. Trimming shortened V by 3 bases and J by 7 bases, and 26 bases separated the two germline ends. Germline CDR1 SGHRS, CDR2 YFSETQ. The CDR3 runs 18 residues. The CDR3 nucleotides are TGCGCCAGCAGCTCCCGGAGTTGGGAGGTTAGCGAGAAGAATGAGCAGTTCTTC. Residues: CASSSRSWEVSEKNEQFF. The entire variable domain, with the rest obtained from reference TRBV5-1 and TRBJ2-1, is as follows: KAGVTQTPRYLIKTRGQQVTLSCSPISGHRSVSWYQQTPGQGLQFLFEYFSETQRNKGNFPGRFSGRQFSNSRSEMNVSTLELGDSALYLCASSSRSWEVSEKNEQFFGPGTRLTVL.

This chain connects TRBV3-1 (or the pseudogene TRBV3-2) to TRBJ1-5; D possibly corresponds to TRBD1 (6 bases). The CDR3 totals 17 residues. In germline, CDR1 is LGHDT, CDR2 YNNKEL (reference sequence). The V gene lost 0 bases and the J gene lost 1 base, with 13 bases spanning the gap. The CDR3: CASSQEATGLSNQPQHF. The CDR3 DNA follows: TGTGCCAGCAGCCAAGAGGCAACAGGGCTCAGCAATCAGCCCCAGCATTTT.

The chain has TRBV14 and TRBJ2-7; 7 bases line up with TRBD1. CDR3 length: 13 amino acids. Trimming removed 2 bases from V and 3 bases from J; junction bases left unmatched: 1. CDR1 and CDR2 (germline): SGHDN, FVKESK. CDR3 region: CASSQYRGYEQYF. CDR3 coding DNA: TGTGCCAGCAGCCAATACAGGGGCTACGAGCAGTACTTC.

The chain recombines TRBV2 with TRBJ1-2, with D maybe TRBD1 (5 bases). The V and J ends lost 6 bases and 3 bases respectively, with 14 bases between them. The germline V gene encodes CDR1 SNHLY and CDR2 FYNNEI. The CDR3 covers 14 residues. The chain's CDR3 is CASSADSGHYGYTF. The CDR3 DNA sequence: TGTGCCAGCAGCGCCGACAGCGGGCACTATGGCTACACCTTC.

This chain uses TRBV2 with TRBJ2-2; D uncertain. Trimming removed 7 bases at V and 0 bases at J, with 3 bases between. CDR3 length equals 12 residues. Looked up from germline, CDR1 is SNHLY and CDR2 is FYNNEI. CDR3 loop: CASTANTGELFF. The CDR3 DNA reads TGTGCCAGCACAGCGAACACCGGGGAGCTGTTTTTT.

The rearrangement joins TRBV11-3 to TRBJ2-1; no firm D call. Germline assignment: CDR1 SGHNT and CDR2 YENEEA. V dropped 5 bases and J dropped 12 bases, with 14 bases sitting between them. The CDR3 has 12 amino acids. The CDR3 loop is CASSNQRSGQFF. CDR3 bases: TGTGCCAGCAGCAACCAACGGTCAGGGCAGTTCTTC.

The chain joins TRBV6-2 or TRBV6-3 to TRBJ2-5, with 9 bases identical to TRBD2. CDR3 length: 15 amino acids. The germline V gene encodes CDR1 MNHEY and CDR2 SVGEGT. Trimming cost V 1 base and J 4 bases; bases outside gene matches: 4. In DNA form, the CDR3 reads TGTGCCAGCAGTTACTACCGGCGGGAGGGAGAGACCCAGTACTTC. This codes for CASSYYRREGETQYF.